The TCR beta chain described here comes from a study of blood T cells in healthy people across ages. This clonotype was counted only a few times. Its antigen is not identified. Germline V gene lookup returns CDR1 SQVTM and CDR2 ANQGSEA. The CDR3 is made up of 12 amino acids. V lost 3 bases to trimming and J lost 2 bases, with 8 bases between them. The use of a sample-barcoded 5' primer and a J-beta primer mix characterized a second PCR of roughly 7 to 11 cycles. Every cDNA molecule bore a tag from a template-switch adaptor containing 12 random nucleotides. MiXCR was run by TCRdb on the 5' RACE reads, yielding one entry per CDR3 protein. The table lists 1.5 million to 2 million distinct CDR3 sequences, 40% to 55% of them singletons. Overall study findings and caveats: Shifts in expanded clonotypes may have been confounded by donor CMV status, which was unknown. Researchers deemed the diversity estimates from one million T cells underestimates.

The sequence was collected from a woman in her thirties or forties in good health. J is TRBJ2-7 and V is TRBV29-1, with D unresolved. The sample taken for sequencing was blood. CDR3 sequence reads: CSVETTTYEQYF. Written as DNA, the CDR3 is TGCAGCGTTGAGACCACTACCTACGAGCAGTACTTC.